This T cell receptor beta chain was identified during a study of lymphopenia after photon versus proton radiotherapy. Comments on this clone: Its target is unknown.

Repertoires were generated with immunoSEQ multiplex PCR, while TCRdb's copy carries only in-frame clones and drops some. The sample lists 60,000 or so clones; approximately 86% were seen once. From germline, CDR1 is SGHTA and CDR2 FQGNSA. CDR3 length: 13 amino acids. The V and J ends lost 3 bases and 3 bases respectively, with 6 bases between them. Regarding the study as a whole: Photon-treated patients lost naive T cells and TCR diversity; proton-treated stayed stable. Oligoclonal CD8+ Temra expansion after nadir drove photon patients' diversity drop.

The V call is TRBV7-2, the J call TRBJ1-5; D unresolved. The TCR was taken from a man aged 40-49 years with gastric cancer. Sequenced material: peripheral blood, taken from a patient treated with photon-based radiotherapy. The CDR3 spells CASSFGDNQPQHF. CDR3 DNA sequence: TGTGCCAGCAGCTTTGGAGACAATCAGCCCCAGCATTTT.